Below are 18 T cell receptor beta chains sequenced from a single sample in a study of T cell responses to AZD1222 COVID-19 vaccine. Profiling relied on immunoSEQ multiplex PCR, and the TCRdb table lists in-frame clones only, not all of them. Of roughly 80,000 clones in the sample, 92% are singletons; the top ten hold approximately 5.2%. The sample here was peripheral blood, taken on day 0 of AZD1222 vaccination. The source of these receptors is an adult in good health.

The rearrangement links TRBV5-4 to TRBJ2-2; TRBD2 agrees at 7 bases. With V trimmed by 6 bases and J by 4 bases, 12 bases remained unmatched. The CDR3 sequence is 16 residues long. Germline V gene data show CDR1 as SGHNT and CDR2 as YYREEE (reference sequence). The chain's CDR3 is CASTRSGNWGTGELFF. The CDR3 bases are TGTGCCAGCACCAGGAGCGGGAACTGGGGCACCGGGGAGCTGTTTTTT.

The chain recombines TRBV6-5 with TRBJ2-1; D gene unclear. This CDR3 spans 11 amino acids. Germline V lookup: CDR1 MNHEY, CDR2 SVGAGI. Trimming left V 8 bases short and J 4 bases short, with 6 bases between. The CDR3 region is CASDIYNEQFF. The CDR3 nucleotides are TGTGCCAGCGACATTTACAATGAGCAGTTCTTC.

The gene calls are TRBV28 and TRBJ1-2, with D perhaps TRBD1 (6 bases). With 4 bases removed from V and 3 bases from J, the gap between germline ends came to 9 bases. CDR3 length equals 13 residues. Germline V CDR1 and CDR2: MDHEN, SYDVKM. The CDR3 here is CASSSRTDYGYTF. In DNA form, the CDR3 reads TGTGCCAGCAGTTCGCGGACAGACTATGGCTACACCTTC.

The V and J genes are TRBV5-1 and TRBJ1-6; possible D gene TRBD1, 5 bases. The CDR3 extends over 15 amino acids. Per germline, CDR1 SGHRS and CDR2 YFSETQ. With 2 bases removed from V and 8 bases from J, the gap between germline ends came to 14 bases. The CDR3 nucleotides are TGCGCCAGCAGCTTAGCGGGACCGACGTATTCACCCCTCCACTTT. It yields the protein CASSLAGPTYSPLHF.

This clone was seen just once. V and J are TRBV6-4 and TRBJ2-2, with 7 bases identical to TRBD1. V lost 9 bases to trimming and J lost 4 bases; unmatched junction nucleotides: 2. CDR1 is MRHNA and CDR2 is SNTAGT in the germline V gene. The CDR3 has 12 residues. The CDR3 nucleotides read TGTGCCAGTGGGGACAGCACCGGGGAGCTGTTTTTT. Translated, it gives CASGDSTGELFF.

In its sample, this clone was seen once. The CDR3 protein is CASSTRKAGNTIYF. CDR3 DNA: TGTGCCAGCAGCACAAGGAAAGCTGGAAACACCATATATTTT. The genes are TRBV6-2 or TRBV6-3 and TRBJ1-3; D is uncertain. Trimming pared 6 bases from V and 2 bases from J, leaving 11 bases between. CDR1 is MNHEY, CDR2 SVGEGT, per germline. CDR3 length: 14 residues.

The chain recombines TRBV19 with TRBJ2-7, with TRBD1 identical over 9 bases. The CDR3 is 14 residues long. V shed 2 bases, J shed 2 bases, and the junction held 1 base outside the gene matches. Germline V lookup: CDR1 LNHDA, CDR2 SQIVND (reference sequence). CDR3 DNA: TGTGCCAGTAGTATAAGACAGGGGGCCTACGAGCAGTACTTC. Translating it yields CASSIRQGAYEQYF.

V and J are TRBV23-1 and TRBJ1-3, with 7 bases matching TRBD1. TRBV23-1 is an open reading frame, and its role is uncertain. The junction had 7 bases not matched to a gene; V was cut back by 5 bases and J by 0 bases. The CDR3 spans 16 residues. The CDR3 loop reads CASSMDRSYSGNTIYF. CDR3 nucleotide sequence: TGCGCCAGCAGTATGGACAGGAGTTACTCTGGAAACACCATATATTTT.

The V call is TRBV29-1, the J call TRBJ2-3; possible D gene TRBD2, 6 bases. V lost 8 bases to trimming and J lost 4 bases, with 16 bases between them. The CDR3 contains 13 residues. The germline V gene has CDR1 SQVTM and CDR2 ANQGSEA. CDR3: CSSPGVPADTQYF. In DNA form, the CDR3 reads TGCAGCTCTCCGGGGGTCCCAGCAGATACGCAGTATTTT.

The chain employs TRBV7-2 and TRBJ2-7; possibly TRBD1 or TRBD2 for D (5 bases each). Deletions cut 5 bases from V and 1 base from J, with 15 bases between. In germline, CDR1 is SGHTA, CDR2 FQGNSA. The CDR3 runs to 15 residues. This chain's CDR3 is CASSVTGTLSYEQYF. The CDR3 DNA follows: TGTGCCAGCAGCGTAACTGGGACCCTTTCCTACGAGCAGTACTTC.

This chain uses TRBV5-1 with TRBJ2-1; 11 bases align to TRBD2. The CDR3 is made up of 16 amino acids. Germline loops: CDR1 SGHRS, CDR2 YFSETQ. The J segment lost 9 bases and the V segment lost 2 bases, leaving 10 bases of the junction unmatched. The CDR3 protein is CASSFPLAGGSGEQFF. The DNA for the CDR3 is TGCGCCAGCAGCTTCCCGCTAGCGGGAGGTTCGGGTGAGCAGTTCTTC. The full variable domain, rest sourced from reference TRBV5-1 and TRBJ2-1, is KAGVTQTPRYLIKTRGQQVTLSCSPISGHRSVSWYQQTPGQGLQFLFEYFSETQRNKGNFPGRFSGRQFSNSRSEMNVSTLELGDSALYLCASSFPLAGGSGEQFFGPGTRLTVL.

This CDR3 is CASRREVEQFF. CDR3 bases: TGTGCCAGTAGGAGGGAGGTTGAGCAGTTCTTC. The V and J genes are TRBV19 and TRBJ2-1; D possibly corresponds to TRBD2 (6 bases). The CDR3 extends over 11 amino acids. Germline CDR1 is LNHDA and CDR2 is SQIVND (reference sequence). The germline V and J ends were trimmed by 6 bases and 9 bases, with 9 bases remaining between them.

The sample holds one count of this clone. The rearrangement joins TRBV4-1 to TRBJ2-1; D uncertain. With 2 bases removed from V and 6 bases from J, the gap between germline ends came to 17 bases. This CDR3 spans 16 amino acids. CDR1 is MGHRA, CDR2 YSYEKL, per germline. The CDR3 loop reads CASSQWALIGSNEQFF. In nucleotides, the CDR3 is TGCGCCAGCAGCCAATGGGCCTTAATAGGCTCCAATGAGCAGTTCTTC.

The rearrangement links TRBV27 to TRBJ1-1; no clear D. Looked up from germline, CDR1 is MNHEY and CDR2 is SMNVEV (reference sequence). The V end lost 5 bases, the J end lost 7 bases, and 14 bases lay between the germline ends. The CDR3 is 13 residues long. CDR3 sequence reads: CASSPAPFGEAFF. CDR3 sequence (DNA): TGTGCCAGCAGTCCCGCCCCGTTCGGTGAAGCTTTCTTT.

The rearrangement joins TRBV5-1 to TRBJ1-1; unclear D gene. Trimming took 0 bases from V and 5 from J, leaving 17 bases between them. CDR1 and CDR2 (germline): SGHRS, YFSETQ. This CDR3 is built from 16 residues. The chain's CDR3 is CASSLASTPQETEAFF. Written as DNA, the CDR3 is TGCGCCAGCAGCTTGGCTTCGACTCCTCAGGAGACTGAAGCTTTCTTT.

This rearrangement joins TRBV4-2 to TRBJ2-7, with D tentatively TRBD2 (6 bases). Deletions cut 1 base from V and 2 bases from J, with 15 bases between. This CDR3 comprises 16 residues. The germline V gene has CDR1 LGHNA and CDR2 YNFKEQ. CDR3 residues: CASSQGQRATPYEQYF. For the CDR3, the DNA is TGTGCCAGCAGCCAAGGTCAGCGGGCCACCCCCTACGAGCAGTACTTC.

This clone came up once. The chain employs TRBV3-1 (or the pseudogene TRBV3-2) and TRBJ2-3; D is perhaps TRBD1 or TRBD2 (5 bases each). The CDR3 is 13 amino acids. Germline V CDR1 and CDR2: LGHDT, YNNKEL (reference sequence). V was shortened by 8 bases and J by 1 base, with 10 bases between the two germline ends. CDR3 coding DNA: TGTGCCAGCGAGGGCAGGGGCACAGATACGCAGTATTTT. This sequence encodes CASEGRGTDTQYF.

The gene calls are TRBV6-4 and TRBJ2-1, with D unclear. V dropped 5 bases and J dropped 8 bases, with 16 bases sitting between them. The germline V gene has CDR1 MRHNA and CDR2 SNTAGT. This CDR3 is built from 14 residues. For the CDR3, the DNA is TGTGCCAGCAGTAACTACCATTCAGACGATGAGCAGTTCTTC. Translated, it gives CASSNYHSDDEQFF.